What follows are 2 T cell receptor beta chains derived from one specimen sequenced in a study of blood T cell repertoires in COVID-19. Assay: immunoSEQ multiplex PCR; the TCRdb copy retains only in-frame clones and omits some. The sample has about 150,000 clones, roughly nine tenths seen once. The sequencing sample was made of peripheral blood. All receptors come from a woman aged 70-85 years with acute or convalescent COVID-19.

The DNA of the CDR3 is TGTGCCAGCAGCTTTGGGCAGGGAGGCGTCTACGAGCAGTACTTC. This encodes CASSFGQGGVYEQYF. The chain couples TRBV11-2 to TRBJ2-7, with a possible D match to TRBD2 (6 bases). In germline, CDR1 is SGHAT, CDR2 FQNNGV. V was cut by 3 bases and J by 3 bases, with 15 bases left in between. The CDR3 loop spans 15 amino acids. The entire variable domain, with the rest obtained from reference TRBV11-2 and TRBJ2-7, is as follows: EAGVAQSPRYKIIEKRQSVAFWCNPISGHATLYWYQQILGQGPKLLIQFQNNGVVDDSQLPKDRFSAERLKGVDSTLKIQPAKLEDSAVYLCASSFGQGGVYEQYFGPGTRLTVT.

This chain joins TRBV7-9 and TRBJ1-4; D ambiguous. Germline CDR1 reads SEHNR; CDR2 reads FQNEAQ (reference sequence). The V and J ends lost 6 bases and 0 bases respectively, with 14 bases between them. The length of the CDR3 is 16 residues. DNA of the CDR3: TGTGCCAGCAGTCCACGGGATTTTGCAACTAATGAAAAACTGTTTTTT. Protein: CASSPRDFATNEKLFF.